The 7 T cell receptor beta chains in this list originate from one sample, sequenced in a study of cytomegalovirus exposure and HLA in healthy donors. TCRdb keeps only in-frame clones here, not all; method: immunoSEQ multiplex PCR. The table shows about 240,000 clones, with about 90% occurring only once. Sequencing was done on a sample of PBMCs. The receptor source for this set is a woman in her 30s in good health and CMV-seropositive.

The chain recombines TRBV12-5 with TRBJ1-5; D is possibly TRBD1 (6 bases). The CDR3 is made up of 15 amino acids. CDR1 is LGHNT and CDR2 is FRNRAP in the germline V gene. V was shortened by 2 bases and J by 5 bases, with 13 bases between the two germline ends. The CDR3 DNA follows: TGTGCTAGTGGTTTGTGGCAGGGGAGAGATCAGCCCCAGCATTTT. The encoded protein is CASGLWQGRDQPQHF. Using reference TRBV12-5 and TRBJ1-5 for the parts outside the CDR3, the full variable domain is DARVTQTPRHKVTEMGQEVTMRCQPILGHNTVFWYRQTMMQGLELLAYFRNRAPLDDSGMPKDRFSAEMPDATLATLKIQPSEPRDSAVYFCASGLWQGRDQPQHFGDGTRLSIL.

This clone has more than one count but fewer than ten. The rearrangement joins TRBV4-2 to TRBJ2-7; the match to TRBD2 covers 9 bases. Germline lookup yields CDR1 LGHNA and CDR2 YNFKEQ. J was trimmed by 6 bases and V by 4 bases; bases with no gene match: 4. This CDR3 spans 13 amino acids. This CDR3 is CASSRSGSFEQYF. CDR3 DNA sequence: TGTGCCAGCAGCCGTAGCGGGAGCTTCGAGCAGTACTTC.

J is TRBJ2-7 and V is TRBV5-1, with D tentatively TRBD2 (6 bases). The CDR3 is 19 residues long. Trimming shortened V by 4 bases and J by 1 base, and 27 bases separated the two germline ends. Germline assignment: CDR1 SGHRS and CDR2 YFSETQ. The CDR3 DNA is TGCGCCAGCAGCCTAGGCCTCGGGGTGGGGAGGTACAGTTCCTACGAGCAGTACTTC. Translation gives CASSLGLGVGRYSSYEQYF.

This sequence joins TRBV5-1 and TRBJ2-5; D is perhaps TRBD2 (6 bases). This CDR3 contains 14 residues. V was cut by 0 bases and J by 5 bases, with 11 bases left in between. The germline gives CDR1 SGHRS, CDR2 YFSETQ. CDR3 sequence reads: CASSLAGGGETQYF. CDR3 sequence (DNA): TGCGCCAGCAGCTTGGCCGGCGGAGGGGAGACCCAGTACTTC.

The CDR3 loop reads CASSLDGRLAGLGTGELFF. CDR3 sequence (DNA): TGCGCCAGCAGCCTCGATGGGCGACTAGCGGGTTTAGGCACCGGGGAGCTGTTTTTT. This chain joins TRBV5-1 and TRBJ2-2; 10 bases map to TRBD2. Germline-derived CDR1 and CDR2 are SGHRS and YFSETQ. The CDR3 is made up of 19 amino acids. With V trimmed by 4 bases and J by 4 bases, 16 bases remained unmatched.

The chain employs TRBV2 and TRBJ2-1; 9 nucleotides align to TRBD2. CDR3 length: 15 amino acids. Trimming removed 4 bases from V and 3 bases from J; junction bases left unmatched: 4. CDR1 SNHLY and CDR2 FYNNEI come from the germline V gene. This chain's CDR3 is CASSATSGGYNEQFF. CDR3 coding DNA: TGTGCCAGCAGTGCGACTAGCGGCGGCTACAATGAGCAGTTCTTC.

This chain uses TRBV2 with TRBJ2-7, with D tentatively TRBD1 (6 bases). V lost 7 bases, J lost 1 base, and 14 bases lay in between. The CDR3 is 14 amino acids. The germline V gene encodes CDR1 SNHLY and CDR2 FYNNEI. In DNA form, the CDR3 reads TGTGCCAGCAAAGCAGGGGAATTATCCTACGAGCAGTACTTC. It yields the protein CASKAGELSYEQYF.